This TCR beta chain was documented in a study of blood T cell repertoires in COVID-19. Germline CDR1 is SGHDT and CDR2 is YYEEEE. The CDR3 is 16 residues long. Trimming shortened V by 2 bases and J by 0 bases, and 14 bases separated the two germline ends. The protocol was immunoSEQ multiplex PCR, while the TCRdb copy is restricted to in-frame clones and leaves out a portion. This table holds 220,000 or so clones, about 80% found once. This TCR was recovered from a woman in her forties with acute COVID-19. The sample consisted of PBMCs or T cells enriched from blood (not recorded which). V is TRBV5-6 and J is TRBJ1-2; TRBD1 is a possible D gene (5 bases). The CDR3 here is CASSFGMDTANYGYTF. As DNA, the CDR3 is TGTGCCAGCAGCTTCGGTATGGACACGGCTAACTATGGCTACACCTTC.